These T cell receptor beta chains were read from a single sample in a study of molecular identifiers for immune sequencing clone quantification. One entry per CDR3 protein, called by TCRdb with MiXCR from the PCR reads. The sample includes tens of thousands of distinct CDR3 sequences, 19% seen only once; the top ten take 1.4%. Specimen: naive CD8+ T cells from blood, with Jurkat cell RNA spiked in. These receptors all stem from a human donor in good health. Some libraries in this study had Jurkat cell RNA spiked in. The CDR3 runs from the conserved cysteine through the conserved F or W. Fields, in order: J gene, V gene, clone size, CDR3 length, D gene, CDR3 DNA, CDR3 protein. The D gene is left open where the match is weak. Clone size is given for some rows only: seen once, a few or many times, or a class if the clone is expanded.

>TRBJ1-5|TRBV19|few|17|TRBD1
TGTGCCAGTAGAATCGACAGGGAGGGCGTTGGCAATCAGCCCCAGCATTTT
CASRIDREGVGNQPQHF
>TRBJ2-5|TRBV9|many|13|NA
TGTGCCAGCAGCCCTCGGACTGAAGAGACCCAGTACTTC
CASSPRTEETQYF
>TRBJ2-7|TRBV4-1|NA|15|TRBD2
TGCGCCAGCAGCCAAGACGAGGGACTAACCTACGAGCAGTACTTC
CASSQDEGLTYEQYF
>TRBJ2-7|TRBV3-1|few|18|TRBD2
TGTGCCAGCAGCCAACGAGGGACTAGCGGCTTTAACGCATACGAGCAGTACTTC
CASSQRGTSGFNAYEQYF
>TRBJ2-3|TRBV20-1|many|16|TRBD2
TGCAGTGCTAGAGATACTAGCGGGGATTTCACAGATACGCAGTATTTT
CSARDTSGDFTDTQYF
>TRBJ2-4|TRBV5-3|NA|15|TRBD2
TGTGCCAGCAGCTTAGCGGGAGTGGGCAAAAACATTCAGTACTTC
CASSLAGVGKNIQYF
>TRBJ2-7|TRBV20-1|many|14|NA
TGCAGTGCCAGCCCGAGCGGACCCTCCTACGAGCAGTACTTC
CSASPSGPSYEQYF
>TRBJ2-1|TRBV27|many|17|TRBD2
TGTGCCAGCAGTCCCTGGACTAGCGGGAGGGCTCAAAATGAGCAGTTCTTC
CASSPWTSGRAQNEQFF
>TRBJ1-5|TRBV6-1|many|14|NA
TGTGCCAGCAGTGAAGCGTTGGGGGATCAGCCCCAGCATTTT
CASSEALGDQPQHF
>TRBJ2-1|TRBV30|few|15|NA
TGTGCCTGCGCGATGGACTATAGCTCCTACAATGAGCAGTTCTTC
CACAMDYSSYNEQFF
>TRBJ1-1|TRBV14|many|15|NA
TGTGCCAGCAGCCACGCCCCGGCGGGGTTCGCTGAAGCTTTCTTT
CASSHAPAGFAEAFF
>TRBJ2-1|TRBV29-1|many|14|TRBD1
TGCAGCGCCAGCAGTAGGACAGGGGACAATGAGCAGTTCTTC
CSASSRTGDNEQFF
>TRBJ2-1|TRBV7-9|NA|15|TRBD2
TGTGCCAGCAGTGGTGAGCGGGAGGTGTACAATGAGCAGTTCTTC
CASSGEREVYNEQFF
>TRBJ1-6|TRBV12-3/TRBV12-4|NA|15|NA
TGTGCCAGCAGTTTTATGGACACGGATAATCCACCCCTCCACTTT
CASSFMDTDNPPLHF
>TRBJ2-7|TRBV7-9|NA|13|NA
TGTGCCAGCAGCGCCCCGGGAACCTACGAGCAGTACTTC
CASSAPGTYEQYF
>TRBJ2-1|TRBV3-1|NA|17|TRBD2
TGTGCCAGCAGCGCCACTCCCTCGGGACTAGTAGACGATGAGCAGTTCTTC
CASSATPSGLVDDEQFF
>TRBJ2-3|TRBV5-1|many|15|TRBD1
TGCGCCAGCAGCTTGGCCGGCCGACAGGGAGATACGCAGTATTTT
CASSLAGRQGDTQYF
>TRBJ1-2|TRBV7-6|once|15|TRBD1
TGTGCCAGCAGCTTAGCGCCGGACAGGTCAGGTGGCTACACCTTC
CASSLAPDRSGGYTF
>TRBJ2-5|TRBV6-2/TRBV6-3|many|15|TRBD2
TGTGCCAGCAGTTACATCCAGCGGGGGCAAGAGACCCAGTACTTC
CASSYIQRGQETQYF
>TRBJ2-4|TRBV10-2|many|13|NA
TGCGCCAGCAGAGGGGTGCTTCAAAACATTCAGTACTTC
CASRGVLQNIQYF
>TRBJ2-1|TRBV5-1|many|15|NA
TGCGCCAGCAGCTTGGAAAGCCTAGCGAGTGTTGAGCAGTTCTTC
CASSLESLASVEQFF
>TRBJ2-1|TRBV15|few|15|TRBD2
TGTGCCACCAGCAGAAAGCGGGAGGGCTACAATGAGCAGTTCTTC
CATSRKREGYNEQFF
>TRBJ1-2|TRBV4-2|NA|17|NA
TGTGCCAGCAGCCAAGATTCTCAAAGAATACATAACTATGGCTACACCTTC
CASSQDSQRIHNYGYTF
>TRBJ2-3|TRBV11-2|many|15|NA
TGTGCCAGCAGCTTACGGTTAGCGGGCACAGATACGCAGTATTTT
CASSLRLAGTDTQYF
>TRBJ2-7|TRBV6-2/TRBV6-3|many|13|NA
TGTGCCAGCAGTTACCGGCTAGTTTACGAGCAGTACTTC
CASSYRLVYEQYF
>TRBJ2-7|TRBV7-9|many|13|NA
TGTGCCAGCAGCTTTACTAGCCCCTACGAGCAGTACTTC
CASSFTSPYEQYF
>TRBJ2-3|TRBV10-1|many|15|NA
TGCGCCAGCAGTGAGTCGGTACCGCCCCAGGATACGCAGTATTTT
CASSESVPPQDTQYF
>TRBJ2-1|TRBV12-3/TRBV12-4|NA|14|NA
TGTGCCAGCAGTTCACCCGACCCCCTAAATGAGCAGTTCTTC
CASSSPDPLNEQFF
>TRBJ2-3|TRBV10-2|many|13|NA
TGCGCCAGCAAAGGGCGGTACACAGATACGCAGTATTTT
CASKGRYTDTQYF
>TRBJ1-4|TRBV20-1|many|14|NA
TGCAGTGCCTGGGTTACGGCAACTAATGAAAAACTGTTTTTT
CSAWVTATNEKLFF
>TRBJ2-5|TRBV5-6|many|15|TRBD2
TGTGCCAGCAGCCCGGGACTAGCGGTGCAAGAGACCCAGTACTTC
CASSPGLAVQETQYF
>TRBJ2-7|TRBV29-1|many|14|TRBD2
TGCAGCGCCCTACTAGCGGGGAGTCGCTACGAGCAGTACTTC
CSALLAGSRYEQYF
>TRBJ1-2|TRBV29-1|many|11|NA
TGCAGCGTTGAGAGGGGGGATGGCTACACCTTC
CSVERGDGYTF
>TRBJ1-6|TRBV24-1|NA|14|NA
TGTGCCACCAGTGAGTCAGGACTTGATTCACTCCTCCACTTT
CATSESGLDSLLHF
>TRBJ1-2|TRBV28|many|15|TRBD1
TGTGCCACCATACCCAGGGGGCCCACTAACTATGGCTACACCTTC
CATIPRGPTNYGYTF
>TRBJ2-1|TRBV29-1|many|14|TRBD2
TGCAGCTTACGGTCGGGAGGTGGCTACAATGAGCAGTTCTTC
CSLRSGGGYNEQFF
>TRBJ2-3|TRBV7-8|many|16|NA
TGTGCCAGCAGCTTATTTGGAGGAGTCGGGACAGATACGCAGTATTTT
CASSLFGGVGTDTQYF
>TRBJ2-1|TRBV7-6|NA|11|NA
TGTGCCAGCCAAAATGGTGGTGAGCAGTTCTTC
CASQNGGEQFF
>TRBJ2-7|TRBV10-3|once|16|NA
TGTGCCATCAGTGACCAGGTGGTCCGGGGGTCCTACGAGCAGTACTTC
CAISDQVVRGSYEQYF
>TRBJ2-7|TRBV5-6|many|15|NA
TGTGCCAGCAGCGTCGAGGGGGTAGCCGCCTACGAGCAGTACTTC
CASSVEGVAAYEQYF
>TRBJ1-4|TRBV28|many|14|NA
TGTGCCAGCAGGGCAATGGCAACTAATGAAAAACTGTTTTTT
CASRAMATNEKLFF
>TRBJ1-3|TRBV7-6|many|16|TRBD1
TGTGCCAGCAGCTTACCCGACAGGGAGGCTGGAAACACCATATATTTT
CASSLPDREAGNTIYF
>TRBJ2-7|TRBV29-1|many|12|NA
TGCAGCGTTGAAGACCGGGCCTACGAGCAGTACTTC
CSVEDRAYEQYF
>TRBJ2-1|TRBV12-3/TRBV12-4|few|15|TRBD2
TGTGCCAGCAGTATTAGCGGGATCTCCTACAATGAGCAGTTCTTC
CASSISGISYNEQFF
>TRBJ2-7|TRBV30|many|16|NA
TGTGCCTGGAGTGAACCTCGGAGGGGCCTATCCTACGAGCAGTACTTC
CAWSEPRRGLSYEQYF
>TRBJ1-2|TRBV27|many|13|NA
TGTGCCAGCAGTTTGAGTGGGATCTATGGCTACACCTTC
CASSLSGIYGYTF
>TRBJ1-4|TRBV7-9|many|16|NA
TGTGCCAGCATCCCAAAAGCGGGGGCCACTAATGAAAAACTGTTTTTT
CASIPKAGATNEKLFF
>TRBJ2-3|TRBV27|few|13|TRBD1
TGTGCCAGCTCTCTGACAGGGAAATGGACGCAGTATTTT
CASSLTGKWTQYF
>TRBJ2-5|TRBV11-2|many|16|NA
TGTGCCAGCAGTTTAGGGGGACGGCTAGAAAAAGAGACCCAGTACTTC
CASSLGGRLEKETQYF
>TRBJ2-7|TRBV2|many|14|NA
TGTGCCAGCTCGCTCGTCGGGGTTCTGGACGAGCAGTACTTC
CASSLVGVLDEQYF
>TRBJ2-7|TRBV20-1|many|19|TRBD2
TGCAGTGCTAGATTACCCCTGGGATTGGGTAGCGGGAGTGGAAAAGAGCAGTACTTC
CSARLPLGLGSGSGKEQYF
>TRBJ2-7|TRBV6-5|many|14|NA
TGTGCCAGCAGTTACGGTCGGGGAGACTACGAGCAGTACTTC
CASSYGRGDYEQYF
>TRBJ2-1|TRBV29-1|NA|13|NA
TGCAGCGCCACCCGAAGCTCCTACAATGAGCAGTTCTTC
CSATRSSYNEQFF
>TRBJ2-7|TRBV4-3|many|15|TRBD2
TGCGCCAGCAGCCAAGATTCTAGCGGGGACTACGAGCAGTACTTC
CASSQDSSGDYEQYF
>TRBJ1-3|TRBV19|NA|18|TRBD1
TGTGCCAGTAGCCATCACAACCTAGGGACAGGTGTTCGAAACACCATATATTTT
CASSHHNLGTGVRNTIYF
>TRBJ2-1|TRBV5-4|NA|15|NA
TGTGCCAGCAGCTTAAAGTCCTTTAACTACAATGAGCAGTTCTTC
CASSLKSFNYNEQFF
>TRBJ2-7|TRBV11-2|many|13|NA
TGTGCCAGCAGACGGACAGTTTTCGACGAGCAGTACTTC
CASRRTVFDEQYF